Below, 13 T cell receptor delta chains from the same sample are listed, as sequenced in a study of gamma-delta T cells after stem cell transplantation. TCRdb redid clone calling on the RT-PCR reads using CATT. The sample records about 3,200 delta-chain clones, just over 20% being singletons. Sequenced sample: gamma-delta T cells. The receptor set was obtained from a human donor. It is not recorded whose cells these are; they may come from a transplant donor.

As concerns this clone: TCRdb lists the protein of a much larger clone for this DNA, which differs at residue 14, so this is likely a read error; the protein given here is translated from the DNA itself. The CDR3 coding sequence is TGTGCCTGTGACACCCTGGCCGGGCCGGGCACCGATAAACCCATCTTT. It encodes CACDTLAGPGTDKPIF. V is TRDV2 and J is TRDJ1; D remains ambiguous. This CDR3 has 16 residues. Germline loops: CDR1 GEAIGNYY, CDR2 EKD.

This clone rates as large. The CDR3: CACDYLLGDTTYTDKLIF. The CDR3, as DNA: TGTGCCTGTGACTACTTACTGGGGGATACCACTTACACCGATAAACTCATCTTT. This chain links TRDV2 with TRDJ1; 12 positions match TRDD3. The CDR3 runs to 18 residues. CDR1 and CDR2 from the germline V gene are GEAIGNYY and EKD. Trimming took 3 bases from V and 0 from J; bases not matched to a gene: 10.

This clone is classed as medium-sized. The genes are TRDV2 and TRDJ1, with D possibly being TRDD3 (5 bases). This CDR3 contains 18 residues. Germline V gene sequence: CDR1 GEAIGNYY, CDR2 EKD. V lost 1 base and J lost 0, with 20 bases in between. For the CDR3, the DNA is TGTGCCTGTGACACGGTCACCAGCGGGATTACTTACACCGATAAACTCATCTTT. It specifies CACDTVTSGITYTDKLIF.

Note on this clone: With a far larger clone one base away, a read error is the likely cause. V usage is TRDV2 and J usage is TRDJ1; 7 positions match TRDD3. Germline V gives CDR1 GEAIGNYY, CDR2 EKD. After removal of 3 bases from V and 0 bases from J, the junction contained 9 bases not matched to a gene. The CDR3 sequence is 16 residues long. CDR3 DNA: TGTGCCTGTGACTCGTTACTGGGGATGCACACCGATAAACTCATCTTT. Amino acids: CACDSLLGMHTDKLIF.

A remark on this clone: This may come from a read error, since a much larger clone is one base off. The CDR3 sequence is CACGTERTDKLIF. DNA of the CDR3: TGTGCCTGTGGCACCGAGAGAACCGATAAACTCATCTTT. The V call is TRDV2, the J call TRDJ1; D is unclear. From germline, CDR1 is GEAIGNYY and CDR2 EKD. The CDR3 is made up of 13 amino acids.

Of note for this clone: The protein TCRdb lists belongs to a much larger clone and differs from this DNA's translation at residue 12, which points to a read error; the protein shown is made from the DNA. The chain recombines TRDV2 with TRDJ1, with D unclear. The CDR3 contains 14 residues. From germline, CDR1 is GEAIGNYY and CDR2 EKD. DNA of the CDR3: TGTGCCTGTGACACCTTGGGTAACCTCGATAAACCCATCTTT. This gives the protein CACDTLGNLDKPIF.

Many counts were recorded for this clone. The chain carries TRDV2 and TRDJ1; 8 bases are a match to TRDD3. The germline V gene has CDR1 GEAIGNYY and CDR2 EKD. The CDR3 is made up of 16 amino acids. Trimming took 3 bases from V and 2 from J; bases not matched to a gene: 10. The CDR3 DNA follows: TGTGCCTGTGACGCCCTACTGGGGGCCAGTACCGATAAACTCATCTTT. Its protein product is CACDALLGASTDKLIF.

This clone is labeled medium-sized. V usage is TRDV2 and J usage is TRDJ1; TRDD3 matches 9 bases. Germline V gene sequence: CDR1 GEAIGNYY, CDR2 EKD. The CDR3 loop spans 15 amino acids. Trimming removed 2 bases from V and 11 bases from J; junction bases left unmatched: 14. The CDR3 protein is CACDKLEGDTHDLIF. The CDR3 coding sequence is TGTGCCTGTGACAAGCTAGAAGGGGATACGCACGACCTCATCTTT.

This clone qualifies as medium-sized. The chain employs TRDV2 and TRDJ1, with TRDD3 identical over 10 bases. V shed 2 bases, J shed 1 base, and the junction held 12 bases outside the gene matches. Germline CDR1 and CDR2: GEAIGNYY and EKD. This CDR3 is built from 18 residues. CDR3 sequence (DNA): TGTGCCTGTGACAAGGTACTGGGGGATCCAAAGACCACCGATAAACTCATCTTT. Translated, it gives CACDKVLGDPKTTDKLIF.

This clone has more than one count but fewer than ten. The chain uses TRDV1 and TRDJ1, with 10 bases aligning to TRDD3. V was pared by 0 bases and J by 0 bases, with 22 bases of the junction left unmatched. The CDR3 length is 23 residues. The V gene's germline CDR1 is TSWWSYY and CDR2 QGS. The DNA for the CDR3 is TGTGCTCTTGGGGAACTCGGCCCTTACGTGAGAACTGGGGGATCCCCCTACACCGATAAACTCATCTTT. It specifies CALGELGPYVRTGGSPYTDKLIF.

This clone was counted between two and nine times. One base separates it from a far larger clone, so it is likely a read error. Other DNA sequences in the same sample also yield this CDR3. The V and J genes are TRDV1 and TRDJ1; TRDD3 agrees at 9 bases. Trimming cost V 6 bases and J 0 bases; bases outside gene matches: 32. From germline, CDR1 is TSWWSYY and CDR2 QGS. CDR3 length: 24 amino acids. The CDR3 is CALGDFPTNIPILGEIRYTDKLIF. The CDR3 nucleotides are TGTGCTCTTGGAGACTTTCCTACGAACATACCTATACTGGGGGAGATCAGGTACACCGATAAACTCATCTTT.

By share of the sample, this clone is medium-sized. The V gene is TRDV2, the J gene TRDJ1; TRDD3 matches at 9 bases. The CDR3 loop spans 17 amino acids. Unmatched junction bases numbered 11, after V lost 4 bases and J lost 0 bases. The germline V gene encodes CDR1 GEAIGNYY and CDR2 EKD. CDR3: CACDEVTGGSYTDKLIF. The CDR3 nucleotides are TGTGCCTGTGATGAAGTTACTGGGGGAAGTTACACCGATAAACTCATCTTT.

In its sample, this clone was seen a few times. This sequence joins TRDV2 and TRDJ3; a possible D gene is TRDD3 (5 bases). This CDR3 region has 26 residues. CDR1 is GEAIGNYY, CDR2 EKD, per germline. V lost 0 bases, J lost 0 bases, and 35 bases lay in between. The CDR3 loop reads CACDTADLRDQGHQGQSSWDTRQMFF. CDR3 DNA sequence: TGTGCCTGTGACACCGCCGACCTGAGGGATCAGGGCCACCAGGGCCAAAGCTCCTGGGACACCCGACAGATGTTTTTC.